This T cell receptor (beta chain) was identified in a study of post-analysis software for immune sequencing data. In the study overall: The cohort encompassed relapsing-remitting, secondary progressive and progressive-relapsing multiple sclerosis disease courses. Study outcomes and limitations: Compared with controls, patients showed significantly lower normalized Chao1 diversity. Roughly five TRBV segments were significantly more frequent in patients than in controls. TRBV5-6, TRBV5-1 and TRBV20-1 were among these segments.

For this clonotype: The antigen is unknown.

This CDR3 comprises 15 residues. Germline V gives CDR1 DFQATT, CDR2 SNEGSKA (reference sequence). Unique molecular identifiers were carried by the TCR beta cDNA libraries. Each sample of about 1 to 10 million input T cells yielded around 500,000 cDNA molecules, so each molecule approximated one T cell. TCRdb re-derived calls from the PCR reads in MiXCR, one entry per CDR3 protein. The repertoire has 750,000 to 950,000 distinct CDR3 sequences, around 53% of them found once; the top ten carry approximately 4.5%. The sequence came from a girl aged 5-17 years with multiple sclerosis. The chain is built from TRBV20-1 and TRBJ2-1; 12 bases map to TRBD2. The end of the DNA is better explained by TRBJ2-7, so the J call may be wrong. Sequenced input: blood. This chain's CDR3 is CSAPPSGRAYNEQYF. CDR3 coding DNA: TGCAGTGCCCCCCCTAGCGGGAGGGCCTACAATGAGCAGTACTTC.